Reported below is one T cell receptor (beta chain). The sample holds one count of this clone. It has no known antigen specificity. Base qualities are missing; no much larger clone stands one base away. This sample is drawn from a study of cytomegalovirus exposure and HLA in healthy donors (dated by TCRdb to 2017 to 2019). Study-level background: In an earlier analysis of under 750 of the donors, 276 Gb of sequence data and 117 million unique TCR beta sequences from about 179 million T cells were reported. An early release covering just under 650 HLA-typed donors comprised 250 to 350 gigabases of sequencing data and tens of millions of unique TCR sequences. The genetic ancestry cluster associated with self-reported Caucasian donors included about 81% of the roughly 400 genotyped donors. The study was designed to test whether signatures of past pathogen exposure could be identified by cataloging public T cell receptors. The study profiled the T cell repertoires of fewer than 850 subjects by immunosequencing and related them to cytomegalovirus serostatus. Along with the approximately 700-subject first cohort, a separate validation cohort of over a hundred different subjects was used. To predict cytomegalovirus infection status, the study brought together high-throughput TCR immunosequencing, statistical association of individual TCRs with disease status, and machine learning. A later analysis re-analyzed previously published TCR beta repertoires from approximately 670 donors and added high-resolution HLA genotyping to study TCR occurrence patterns. Rather than drawing on any new phenotypic data, the later analysis identified candidate immune exposures from TCR beta sequences and the way those sequences occurred across donors. In an earlier analysis of 500 to 650 of the donors, high-throughput TCR beta sequencing was used to judge whether each TCR beta V gene segment behaved as functional or pseudogenic. Alongside the repertoire data, information on donor age, sex, ethnicity and CMV serostatus was compiled. A later genetic analysis used genome-wide SNP genotypes for about 65% of the roughly 670 donors, treating that subset as a discovery cohort. Every repertoire in the discovery cohort had been generated on one and the same sequencing platform. HLA typing covered class I and class II loci at four-digit resolution. The number of donors typed differed by locus, with 629-630 for A, B, C, DRB1 and DQB1, roughly 550 for DQA1, over 600 for DPA1, and 472 for DPB1. About five DR-DQ haplotypes were handled as single units for association and clustering because linkage in the cohort was strong. Among about 410 genotyped donors of the cohort, an average of roughly 230,000 unique TCR beta nucleotide sequences was sequenced per donor, of which 15% to 20% were non-productive.

The study at large found these results: The sequencing pipeline was judged likely to have produced a cluster of highly shared sequence variants as a technical artifact. Broadly in line with IMGT annotations, most TCR beta V segments showed up in productive rearrangements about 87% or about 30% of the time in an earlier analysis of several hundred of the donors. Only TCR beta chains were sequenced in this cohort, and the absence of alpha or paired-chain data limited detectable features. Presence/absence analyses assumed roughly uniform sequencing depth across donors, an assumption that may not hold. While some public TCRs were present in many individuals, most TCR sequences turned up only very rarely across donors. Strong co-occurrence of HLA alleles, especially DR and DQ, made assigning TCR associations to individual alleles difficult. Immune exposure information for the cohort was limited to CMV serostatus. In a later analysis, HLA-associated TCR beta chains were found to be more clonally expanded and to have lower generation probabilities than equally common non-associated chains. In a later analysis, several top co-occurrence clusters were reported to appear linked to parvovirus B19, influenza, CMV and Epstein-Barr virus. According to a later genetic analysis, donors in an Asian-associated ancestry cluster had fewer N-insertions in productive TCRs than the approximately 630-donor mean. At a false discovery rate of 0.05, a later analysis linked 16,000 or so TCR beta sequences to specific HLA alleles. Because counts were too low, roughly 16 rarely observed V segments, including chromosome 9 orphons, were left out of the earlier analysis of some 640 of the donors. Because some donors lacked HLA typing at each locus, the association tests relied only on the typed subset. In vitro tests confirmed that a few of the cytomegalovirus-associated TCR beta chains recognize cytomegalovirus antigens. It was suggested by the authors that the approach could potentially be generalized to other disease states and immunological phenotypes. The classifier was reported to diagnose cytomegalovirus status with high specificity and sensitivity in both the original and validation cohorts. According to a later analysis, most CMV-associated TCR beta chains appeared to be HLA-restricted, and the HLA associations seemed to be driven largely by CMV exposure. The study gave a list of 150 to 200 TCR beta chains associated with cytomegalovirus. A further reported finding was that TCR beta sequences accurately predicted the HLA-A and HLA-B alleles for most subjects in the first cohort. V-gene and J-gene trimming of TCR beta chains was associated with a missense DCLRE1C variant in a later genetic analysis, and the association was replicated in an independent cohort. A later analysis found that TCR association rates varied across HLA loci, with DRB1 alleles showing the most associated TCRs and HLA-C alleles the fewest. Correlated functional status among segregating V segments might be attributable to linkage disequilibrium, but an unknown experimental factor could not be ruled out. Some IMGT-functional V segments, including TRBV6-2 and TRBV6-3, could not be distinguished by the 87-base-pair reads and were therefore excluded.

The germline V gene sets CDR1 to SQVTM and CDR2 to ANQGSEA. Reading from cysteine to phenylalanine, the CDR3 counts 11 amino acids. Only the CDR3 portion is preserved as DNA: 33 bases, with reading frame beginning at the first base. V sheds 5 bases and J sheds 6 bases, leaving 11 bases between their ends. Libraries were prepared through the immunoSEQ multiplex PCR assay. For the multiplex PCR, a mixture combining 60 forward primers for TCR Vbeta segments and 13 reverse primers for TCR Jbeta segments was used. The CDR3 region of rearranged TCR beta genes was amplified from genomic DNA with a multiplex PCR assay. The Illumina HiSeq System was used to sequence the amplified TCR beta libraries as 87-base-pair reads. The authors' analysis ran thus. A later analysis tallied tens of millions of unique TCR beta chains across the 550 to 850 repertoires, and about 10 million of those chains were shared by two or more donors. A nearest-neighbor algorithm error-corrected the raw reads and collapsed the reads into unique sequences, merging closely related sequences to remove PCR and sequencing errors. V, D and J gene segments were assigned by aligning CDR3 sequences to IMGT reference sequences. For a sequence to be retained, at least a six-nucleotide match to both a V gene segment and a J gene segment was required. A rearrangement counted as productive if the CDR3 had no stop codons and remained in frame with V and J, and every other rearrangement counted as non-productive. CDR3 was defined by IMGT convention, running from the second conserved V-encoded cysteine to the conserved J-encoded phenylalanine. The earlier analysis of some 580 of the donors excluded any sequence lacking an unambiguous match to a single V gene segment. An earlier analysis of several hundred of the donors called V segments functional above 56.7% productive rearrangements and segregating when the between-donor standard deviation exceeded 5%. A statistical classification framework was built to diagnose cytomegalovirus status from the catalog of TCR beta chain sequences. V and J gene assignment, in a later analysis, came from comparing TCR nucleotide sequences with IMGT/GENE-DB human TR gene sequences. Using the TCRdist pipeline, a later analysis assigned CDR3 sequences along with most-parsimonious VDJ recombination scenarios. In a later analysis, every TCR beta chain was defined by the combination of its CDR3 amino acid sequence and its V-gene family, and reads without a unique V-gene family were dropped. A later analysis removed 550 to 700 highly shared, low-generation-probability nucleotide sequences to deal with suspected cross-contamination and a sequencing artifact. A later analysis calculated a clonal expansion index for each public chain from normalized within-repertoire ranks of inferred template counts. In a later analysis, generation probabilities were computed with a VDJ recombination model fitted to out-of-frame rearrangements, and the resulting probabilities were checked against IGoR. Hypergeometric tests were used in a later analysis to score TCR-TCR, TCR-HLA and TCR-CMV co-occurrence, with a repertoire-size bias correction applied to the TCR pairs. A later analysis estimated false discovery rates by permuting HLA or CMV assignments 20 times. In a later analysis, co-occurring TCRs were grouped using DBSCAN, and TCRdist sequence similarity was added for clustering within HLA-allele-positive subsets. Repertoires with fewer than 30,000 or more than 120,000 public chains, plus five repertoires with anomalous nucleotide sharing, were excluded from co-occurrence clustering. Entries here come from immuneACCESS through TCRdb and include only in-frame sequences with V and J called. Some clones fail to appear in such tables; in the studies checked, an unresolved V gene covers under half of the shortfall, and the cause of the remainder is unknown. From that table come the V and J calls and clone size; the DNA was used to work out D and trimming. The table for this sample lists 25,000 to 40,000 clones; around 60% of them were counted only once. The leading ten clones occupy about 21% of the sample.

The cohort was made up of around 720 healthy bone marrow donors. All cohort members were sampled while nominally healthy, although unrecorded immune exposures were likely present. The donor was CMV seropositive and belonged to the group of 250 to 300 seropositive cohort members. Every donor gave a peripheral blood sample, and the peripheral blood mononuclear cells from that sample were used for TCR beta sequencing. The Qiagen DNeasy Blood Extraction Kit was used to extract genomic DNA from the blood cell samples. The sample taken for sequencing was PBMCs. The chain employs TRBV29-1 and TRBJ2-7; a tentative D call is TRBD2 (6 bases match). This sequence was found in a man between 50 and 59 years old in good health and CMV-seropositive. CDR3 reads: CSVLAPGEQYF. In nucleotides, the sequence is TGCAGCGTTCTAGCGCCGGGCGAGCAGTACTTC.